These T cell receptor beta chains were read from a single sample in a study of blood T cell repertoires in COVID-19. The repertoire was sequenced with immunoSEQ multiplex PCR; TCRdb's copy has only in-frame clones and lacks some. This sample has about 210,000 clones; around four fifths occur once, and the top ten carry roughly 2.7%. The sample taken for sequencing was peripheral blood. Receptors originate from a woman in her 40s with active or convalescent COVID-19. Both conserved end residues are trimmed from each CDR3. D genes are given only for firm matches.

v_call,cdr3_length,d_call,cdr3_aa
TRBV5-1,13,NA,ASSPRVSSYNEQF
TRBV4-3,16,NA,ASSQASSGEGVNTEAF
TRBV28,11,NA,ASSTSPAVTQY
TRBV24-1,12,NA,ATSASFSYNEQF
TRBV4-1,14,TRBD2,ASSRVTSGGARELF
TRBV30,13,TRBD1,AWSFEGGAGQPQH
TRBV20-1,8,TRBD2,GGLAGPQY
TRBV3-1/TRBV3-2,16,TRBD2,ASSRGLAGGLNTGELF
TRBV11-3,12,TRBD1,ASSSSTGASGYT
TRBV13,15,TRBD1,ASSLGMGTADNSPLH
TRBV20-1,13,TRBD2,SASEGLAGEDEQY
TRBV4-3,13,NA,ASSQSRQTGYGYT
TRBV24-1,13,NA,ATSGLGLNTDTQY
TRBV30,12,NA,AWTMGHEGNTIY
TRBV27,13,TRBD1,ASRPGQGTGQPQH
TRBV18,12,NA,ASSLASAQETQY
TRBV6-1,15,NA,ASSGGRHNPEDYGYT
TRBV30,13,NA,AWVPGGYSNQPQH
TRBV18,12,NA,ASSITSPPYEQY
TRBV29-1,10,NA,SVLVRLNEQF
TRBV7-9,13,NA,ASSKSGKTNEKLF
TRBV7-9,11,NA,ASSPDSGRGYT
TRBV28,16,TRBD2,ASSLSLRQRGGSDTQY
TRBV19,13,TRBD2,ASSIRTSSYNEQF
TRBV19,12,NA,ASSALPGATEAF
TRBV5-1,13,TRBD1,ASSPRTGGSVEAF
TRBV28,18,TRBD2,ASSFVLLAGGPGNTGELF
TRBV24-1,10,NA,ATSAADYGYT
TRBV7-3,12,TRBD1,ASSLTGTGAEAF
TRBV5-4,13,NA,ASSGFDRSSYEQY
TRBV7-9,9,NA,ASGQGGGYT
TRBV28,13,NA,ASNPPGVSSYEQY
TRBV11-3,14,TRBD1,ASSSNRGRRQETQY
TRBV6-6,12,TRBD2,ASRTSDRPYEQY
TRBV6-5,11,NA,ASSYSRSNEQF
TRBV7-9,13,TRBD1,ASSLASGQETEAF
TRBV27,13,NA,ASGDTGRINYGYT
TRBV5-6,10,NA,ASSLGQNTQY
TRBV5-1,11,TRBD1,ASSPRQGYEQY
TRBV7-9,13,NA,ASSLQGSTNEKLF
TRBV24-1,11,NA,ATSERRADTQY
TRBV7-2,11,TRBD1,ASSSNRGRTQY
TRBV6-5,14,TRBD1,ASSYPQGETFEKLF
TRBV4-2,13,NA,ASSRQRHSGNTIY
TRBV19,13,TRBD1,AIVGGQGAAYEQY
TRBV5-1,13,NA,ASSSGESSGNTIY
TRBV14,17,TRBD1,ASSPLSRQGAVDTGELF
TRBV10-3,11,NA,AISGGSNQPQH
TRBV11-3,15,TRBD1,ASAGTGFVMGGNTIY
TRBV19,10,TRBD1,ASRSGGGPQH
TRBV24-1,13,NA,ATSEGRGVNQPQH
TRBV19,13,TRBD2,ASRTSGVNTGELF
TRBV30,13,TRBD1,AWSLQGQGLNGYT
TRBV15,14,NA,ATSRGRPRGLDTQY
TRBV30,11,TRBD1,AWSGTGLSIQY
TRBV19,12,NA,ASSLAAGSDEQF
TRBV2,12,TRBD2,ASSKRGVNYEQY
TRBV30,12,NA,AWRGDMTNYGYT
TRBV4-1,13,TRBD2,ASSQGASGAYEQY
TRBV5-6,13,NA,ASSPPGQGNTEAF